Listed here is a single TCR beta chain. Its antigen is still unknown. V lost 1 base and J lost 5, with 7 bases in between. Germline V lookup: CDR1 SGDLS, CDR2 YYNGEE. This CDR3 contains 12 residues. This sample is drawn from a study of beta chain features in type 1 diabetes. Sorted CD4+ subsets: naive, central memory, regulatory, stem cell-like memory (CD45RO/CCR7/CD25/CD127/CD95/CD27 panel). Expressed TCRB transcripts were sequenced because the isolated RNA had all been reverse transcribed beforehand. Produced via immunoSEQ multiplex PCR; TCRdb's table is partial and in-frame only. The sample lists 640,000 or so clones; more than 13% were seen once. Points from the study as a whole: All four CD4+ subsets of Type 1 diabetes patients contained TCRB CDR3s that were moderately but significantly shorter. Among patients, naive, central memory and Treg TCRB repertoires appeared more similar than among healthy donors. Insertions were fewer and deletions more numerous at VDJ junctions in type 1 diabetes patients.

The clonotype originates from a man younger than 30 with type 1 diabetes. Specimen: naive CD4+ T cells from blood. The genes are TRBV9 and TRBJ2-7; D is undetermined. The CDR3 is CASSVLDDEQYF. For the CDR3, the DNA is TGTGCCAGCAGCGTACTAGACGACGAGCAGTACTTC.